The 19 T cell receptor beta chains presented below share a single source sample, sequenced in a study of T cells in Graves' hyperthyroidism and ophthalmopathy. Regions amplified from RNA transcripts were the TCR beta CDR3 regions. TCR CDR3 regions were first amplified by RT-PCR with HTBI primers. One entry per CDR3 protein results from TCRdb running MiXCR on the multiplex PCR reads. The sample holds roughly 500,000 distinct CDR3 sequences, roughly a sixth seen once. Sequences were obtained from blood. These receptors were collected from a woman aged 25 to 45 with Graves' ophthalmopathy.

This clonotype occurred a few times. The DNA for the CDR3 is TGCAGCGTTGCGTCCGGGTCCGAGCAGTACTTC. Translation gives CSVASGSEQYF. This chain joins TRBV29-1 and TRBJ2-7; no definite D call. The CDR3 has 11 residues. The germline gives CDR1 SQVTM, CDR2 ANQGSEA. V was cut by 4 bases and J by 6 bases, with 10 bases left in between.

In this sample, this clonotype turned up many times. The rearrangement links TRBV7-9 to TRBJ1-5; 9 bases fit TRBD1. The germline V gene encodes CDR1 SEHNR and CDR2 FQNEAQ (reference sequence). The CDR3 runs to 15 residues. The J segment lost 6 bases and the V segment lost 3 bases, leaving 6 bases of the junction unmatched. CDR3 region: CASSLDRGYSQPQHF. CDR3 DNA: TGTGCCAGCAGCTTGGACAGGGGCTATAGTCAGCCCCAGCATTTT.

With respect to this clonotype: At one boundary the junction diverges from the germline segment, which might be a read error. The V and J genes are TRBV20-1 and TRBJ2-3; the match to TRBD2 covers 8 bases. The CDR3 covers 16 residues. Germline loops: CDR1 DFQATT, CDR2 SNEGSKA (reference sequence). The CDR3 DNA sequence: TGCAGTGCTAGAGATTTCCAGCGGGAGTTCACAGATACGCGGTATTTT. Residues: CSARDFQREFTDTRYF.

V usage is TRBV12-3 or TRBV12-4 and J usage is TRBJ2-2; the match to TRBD2 covers 7 bases. V lost 3 bases to trimming and J lost 3 bases; unmatched junction nucleotides: 1. This CDR3 is 14 amino acids long. CDR3 sequence reads: CASSFREDTGELFF. Written as DNA, the CDR3 is TGTGCCAGCAGTTTTCGGGAGGACACCGGGGAGCTGTTTTTT.

This clonotype showed up many times. The chain has TRBV12-3 or TRBV12-4 and TRBJ2-1; the D is unclear. This CDR3 spans 16 amino acids. The V gene lost 5 bases and the J gene lost 4 bases, with 18 bases spanning the gap. CDR3 loop: CASSPSRRISYNEQFF. The CDR3, as DNA: TGTGCCAGCAGTCCCTCACGGCGTATTTCGTACAATGAGCAGTTCTTC.

The genes are TRBV6-4 and TRBJ1-2, with 7 bases matching TRBD1. Germline V gene sequence: CDR1 MRHNA, CDR2 SNTAGT. The trim removed 2 bases at V and 4 bases at J, leaving 10 bases unmatched. The length of the CDR3 is 16 residues. CDR3 region: CASSDTPETGLYGYTF. The CDR3 DNA follows: TGTGCCAGCAGTGACACCCCAGAGACAGGGCTCTATGGCTACACCTTC.

This chain connects TRBV7-2 to TRBJ2-6, with D uncertain. The CDR3 spans 15 residues. CDR1 is SGHTA and CDR2 is FQGNSA in the germline V gene. The V and J ends lost 2 bases and 2 bases respectively, with 7 bases between them. The chain's CDR3 is CASSLRVAGANVLTF. CDR3 coding DNA: TGTGCCAGCAGCTTAAGGGTAGCTGGGGCCAACGTCCTGACTTTC.

The J gene is TRBJ2-3, the V gene TRBV19; either TRBD1 or TRBD2 may fit D (5 bases each). Germline CDR1 reads LNHDA; CDR2 reads SQIVND (reference sequence). This CDR3 spans 15 amino acids. The V and J ends lost 3 bases and 2 bases respectively, with 12 bases between them. The CDR3 protein is CASSIGDGYTDTQYF. The CDR3 DNA follows: TGTGCCAGTAGTATTGGGGACGGATACACAGATACGCAGTATTTT.

The J gene is TRBJ2-3, the V gene TRBV30, with D possibly TRBD1 on 6 matching bases. The CDR3 loop spans 16 amino acids. The germline V gene encodes CDR1 GTSNPN and CDR2 SVGIG (reference sequence). Trimming removed 2 bases from V and 4 bases from J, with 19 bases in between. The CDR3 bases are TGTGCCTGGAGTCCTAGGGGGATTCAACTGGCAGATACGCAGTATTTT. This encodes CAWSPRGIQLADTQYF.

J is TRBJ2-7 and V is TRBV6-1, with a tentative D call TRBD2 (5 bases). The CDR3 has 16 residues. Trimming removed 3 bases at V and 1 base at J, with 16 bases between. Germline V gene sequence: CDR1 MNHNS, CDR2 SASEGT. CDR3 region: CASSDSGIARSYEQYF. CDR3 nucleotides: TGTGCCAGCAGTGACTCGGGGATTGCTAGATCCTACGAGCAGTACTTC.

This clonotype came up many times. This sequence joins TRBV20-1 and TRBJ2-7; possible D gene TRBD2, 5 bases. V was clipped by 5 bases and J by 3 bases, with 11 bases between them. This CDR3 has 12 residues. CDR1 DFQATT and CDR2 SNEGSKA come from the germline V gene (reference sequence). In nucleotides, the CDR3 is TGCAGTGCTCCCCCGGGGATCTACGAGCAGTACTTC. Translation gives CSAPPGIYEQYF.

This clonotype was recorded at least ten times. This chain links TRBV27 with TRBJ1-5; a possible D gene is TRBD1 (5 bases). From germline, CDR1 is MNHEY and CDR2 SMNVEV (reference sequence). V was shortened by 7 bases and J by 1 base, with 11 bases between the two germline ends. This CDR3 spans 14 amino acids. CDR3 nucleotides: TGTGCCAGCAAGGGAGGGGAGAGCAATCAGCCCCAGCATTTT. The encoded protein is CASKGGESNQPQHF.

The chain carries TRBV4-1 and TRBJ2-7, with TRBD2 identical over 8 bases. This CDR3 comprises 17 residues. Unmatched junction bases numbered 12, after V lost 4 bases and J lost 1 base. CDR1 and CDR2 from the germline V gene are MGHRA and YSYEKL. This CDR3 is CASSLGPALAASYEQYF. The DNA for the CDR3 is TGCGCCAGCAGCCTGGGGCCAGCACTAGCGGCTTCCTACGAGCAGTACTTC.

The V call is TRBV7-9, the J call TRBJ2-3; TRBD2 might be the D (6 bases). This CDR3 region has 16 residues. The V end was cut by 4 bases, the J end by 4 bases, with 18 bases between. Germline assignment: CDR1 SEHNR and CDR2 FQNEAQ (reference sequence). For the CDR3, the DNA is TGTGCCAGCAGCTCCGCGGGCAGGAGGGCCGCAGATACGCAGTATTTT. Encoded protein: CASSSAGRRAADTQYF.

This clonotype was seen repeatedly, ten times or more. This chain links TRBV12-3 or TRBV12-4 with TRBJ2-7; D is possibly TRBD1 (5 bases). This CDR3 spans 13 amino acids. V was shortened by 6 bases and J by 3 bases, with 12 bases between the two germline ends. The CDR3 nucleotides are TGTGCCAGCAGCCAATCAGGGAACTACGAGCAGTACTTC. Residues: CASSQSGNYEQYF.

The chain carries TRBV19 and TRBJ2-3, with D tentatively TRBD2 (6 bases). V lost 8 bases to trimming and J lost 0 bases, with 15 bases between them. CDR3 length: 15 amino acids. Looked up from germline, CDR1 is LNHDA and CDR2 is SQIVND (reference sequence). CDR3 sequence reads: CASGVGSGSTDTQYF. The CDR3 bases are TGTGCCAGTGGAGTTGGTAGCGGAAGCACAGATACGCAGTATTTT.

The chain has TRBV20-1 and TRBJ2-4; D ambiguous. The V and J ends lost 6 bases and 0 bases respectively, with 12 bases between them. Germline lookup yields CDR1 DFQATT and CDR2 SNEGSKA (reference sequence). The CDR3 runs to 14 residues. CDR3 protein: CSAPVTGAKNIQYF. CDR3 nucleotides: TGCAGTGCCCCCGTGACTGGAGCCAAAAACATTCAGTACTTC.

This clonotype has more than one count but fewer than ten. This chain uses TRBV6-6 with TRBJ1-2; D is unclear. Germline V CDR1 and CDR2: MNHNY, SVGAGI (reference sequence). The V end was cut by 1 base, the J end by 3 bases, with 15 bases between. The CDR3 length is 16 residues. The DNA of the CDR3 is TGTGCCAGCAGTTACTTCCCCCCTGACGGAGACTATGGCTACACCTTC. Its protein is CASSYFPPDGDYGYTF.

This clonotype was seen at least ten times. V usage is TRBV6-5 and J usage is TRBJ2-3; 7 nucleotides line up with TRBD2. The CDR3 has 18 residues. The trim removed 2 bases at V and 2 bases at J, leaving 13 bases unmatched. CDR1 and CDR2 (germline): MNHEY, SVGAGI. The CDR3 DNA follows: TGTGCCAGCAGTTACACTTCTTCGACTAGCTCTTACACAGATACGCAGTATTTT. Translated, it gives CASSYTSSTSSYTDTQYF.